Shown below are 26 T cell receptor beta chains from a single sample sequenced in a study of CD8+ T cells in alopecia areata. Reverse transcribed after extraction, RNA yielded cDNA as the sequencing template. Assay used: immunoSEQ multiplex PCR; TCRdb lists only in-frame clones, some missing. The sample lists roughly 200,000 clones; around 50% were seen once. The sequenced material came from CD8+ T cells sorted from blood. Every receptor here comes from a human donor in good health.

The chain recombines TRBV7-9 with TRBJ2-5; D is ambiguous. Trimming pared 1 base from V and 5 bases from J, leaving 5 bases between. CDR3 size: 12 residues. Germline values: CDR1 SEHNR, CDR2 FQNEAQ (reference sequence). The chain's CDR3 is CASSLEWETQYF. CDR3 DNA: TGTGCCAGCAGCTTAGAGTGGGAGACCCAGTACTTC. Based on the CDR3 plus reference TRBV7-9 and TRBJ2-5, the full variable domain is DTGVSQNPRHKITKRGQNVTFRCDPISEHNRLYWYRQTLGQGPEFLTYFQNEAQLEKSRLLSDRFSAERPKGSFSTLEIQRTEQGDSAMYLCASSLEWETQYFGPGTRLLVL.

In its sample, this clone was seen a few times. The chain joins TRBV2 to TRBJ2-7; the D is unclear. This CDR3 has 11 residues. The V gene's germline CDR1 is SNHLY and CDR2 FYNNEI. Trimming shortened V by 4 bases and J by 5 bases, and 6 bases separated the two germline ends. DNA for the CDR3: TGTGCCAGCAGTGCGGCCAACGAGCAGTACTTC. Protein sequence: CASSAANEQYF.

V is TRBV5-6 and J is TRBJ1-2, with D hard to call. V was shortened by 1 base and J by 8 bases, with 9 bases between the two germline ends. The germline gives CDR1 SGHDT, CDR2 YYEEEE. The CDR3 covers 12 residues. CDR3 sequence: CASSLNLNGYTF. The CDR3, as DNA: TGTGCCAGCAGCTTGAACCTTAACGGCTACACCTTC.

The chain combines TRBV7-6 with TRBJ2-7; D is possibly TRBD1 (6 bases). The V end was cut by 4 bases, the J end by 6 bases, with 16 bases between. In germline, CDR1 is SGHVS, CDR2 FNYEAQ. The CDR3 has 14 amino acids. The CDR3 loop is CASSSETGLREQYF. The CDR3 nucleotides read TGTGCCAGCAGCTCCGAAACAGGGCTCCGCGAGCAGTACTTC.

V usage is TRBV13 and J usage is TRBJ2-6; D is undetermined. Germline CDR1 reads PRHDT; CDR2 reads FYEKMQ (reference sequence). This CDR3 spans 15 amino acids. Trimming stripped 3 bases from V and 1 base from J, with 7 bases between. CDR3 bases: TGTGCCAGCAGCTTGGCACGATCTGGGGCCAACGTCCTGACTTTC. It codes for CASSLARSGANVLTF.

The chain recombines TRBV23-1 with TRBJ2-1; D is possibly TRBD1 (5 bases). TRBV23-1 is noted as an ORF with a role that remains uncertain. The CDR3 has 15 amino acids. With 6 bases removed from V and 2 bases from J, the gap between germline ends came to 14 bases. CDR3 DNA sequence: TGCGCCAGCAGACCCGGATGGGGCCCCTACAATGAGCAGTTCTTC. It codes for CASRPGWGPYNEQFF.

The rearrangement joins TRBV25-1 to TRBJ2-5; D is possibly TRBD1 (5 bases). V gave up 4 bases and J gave up 2 bases, with 8 bases separating them. The CDR3 totals 13 residues. Germline lookup yields CDR1 MGHDK and CDR2 SYGVNS. The CDR3 spells CASSGGRQETQYF. CDR3 DNA: TGTGCCAGCAGTGGGGGCCGGCAAGAGACCCAGTACTTC.

This chain uses TRBV7-9 with TRBJ1-1; the D gene is possibly TRBD1 (5 bases). The germline V gene has CDR1 SEHNR and CDR2 FQNEAQ (reference sequence). V gave up 5 bases and J gave up 10 bases, with 17 bases separating them. The CDR3 is 13 amino acids. The CDR3 loop is CASSPGTLLGAFF. The CDR3 DNA follows: TGTGCCAGCAGCCCCGGGACCCTACTAGGAGCTTTCTTT.

The J gene is TRBJ2-5, the V gene TRBV9; 11 bases are a match to TRBD2. CDR1 is SGDLS and CDR2 is YYNGEE in the germline V gene. The J segment lost 7 bases and the V segment lost 5 bases, leaving 7 bases of the junction unmatched. The CDR3 length is 14 residues. CDR3 DNA: TGTGCCAGCAGTAAGGAGGGACTAGCGGCGACCCAGTACTTC. Translating gives CASSKEGLAATQYF.

This chain links TRBV4-1 with TRBJ2-7; D is possibly TRBD2 (5 bases). Germline values: CDR1 MGHRA, CDR2 YSYEKL. V lost 4 bases, J lost 7 bases, and 17 bases lay in between. This CDR3 has 14 residues. Here the CDR3 reads CASSLFGIAREQYF. CDR3 coding DNA: TGCGCCAGCAGCCTTTTCGGGATCGCTCGGGAGCAGTACTTC.

This CDR3 reads CASSTGTGPNEQYF. The DNA of the CDR3 is TGTGCCAGCAGTACCGGGACAGGGCCCAACGAGCAGTACTTC. V and J are TRBV6-1 and TRBJ2-7, with 9 bases identical to TRBD1. Germline V gene data show CDR1 as MNHNS and CDR2 as SASEGT. The CDR3 has 14 residues. J lost 5 bases, V lost 5 bases, and 7 bases had no gene match.

This sequence joins TRBV23-1 and TRBJ1-2, with D unclear. TRBV23-1 has ORF status, its function being uncertain. Trimming removed 0 bases from V and 0 bases from J, with 11 bases in between. The CDR3 runs to 16 residues. For the CDR3, the DNA is TGCGCCAGCAGTCAATCTCGGCAAGATGCTAACTATGGCTACACCTTC. Protein product: CASSQSRQDANYGYTF.

On this clone: A junction boundary mismatches the germline segment, possibly from a read error. V usage is TRBV6-1 and J usage is TRBJ1-2, with unresolved D. The CDR3 is 17 amino acids. Germline V gene data show CDR1 as MNHNS and CDR2 as SASEGT. The DNA of the CDR3 is TGTGCCATCAGTGAGTCGAATTATGGCAGCCTGGGGTATGGCTACACCTTC. This encodes CAISESNYGSLGYGYTF.

The chain joins TRBV10-2 to TRBJ2-5; D is unclear. CDR1 is WSHSY and CDR2 is SAAADI in the germline V gene. This CDR3 has 15 residues. Trimming removed 4 bases at V and 1 base at J, with 13 bases between. CDR3 amino acids: CASSVESGIQETQYF. In DNA form, the CDR3 reads TGCGCCAGCAGTGTGGAAAGTGGGATCCAAGAGACCCAGTACTTC.

V and J are TRBV7-6 and TRBJ2-5; TRBD2 agrees at 9 bases. CDR3 size: 15 residues. The ends lost 1 base at V and 5 bases at J; junction bases unmatched: 5. Germline V CDR1 and CDR2: SGHVS, FNYEAQ. CDR3 amino acids: CASSLVSAGGETQYF. CDR3 DNA sequence: TGTGCCAGCAGCTTAGTATCGGCGGGAGGGGAGACCCAGTACTTC. The complete variable domain, with remaining parts taken from reference TRBV7-6 and TRBJ2-5, reads GAGVSQSPRYKVTKRGQDVALRCDPISGHVSLYWYRQALGQGPEFLTYFNYEAQQDKSGLPNDRFSAERPEGSISTLTIQRTEQRDSAMYRCASSLVSAGGETQYFGPGTRLLVL.

The J gene is TRBJ2-5, the V gene TRBV6-5; D is undetermined. The length of the CDR3 is 12 residues. The V and J ends lost 10 bases and 2 bases respectively, with 11 bases between them. The germline V gene encodes CDR1 MNHEY and CDR2 SVGAGI. The CDR3 is CATGRDQETQYF. DNA of the CDR3: TGTGCCACCGGACGAGATCAAGAGACCCAGTACTTC.

The CDR3 region has the DNA TGTGCCAGCAGCCCGCACGGACAGGACGAGCAGTACTTC. It is translated as CASSPHGQDEQYF. This sequence joins TRBV7-9 and TRBJ2-7; TRBD1 matches 7 bases. V lost 5 bases and J lost 5; bases outside the gene matches: 6. From germline, CDR1 is SEHNR and CDR2 FQNEAQ (reference sequence). The CDR3 spans 13 residues.

The chain employs TRBV27 and TRBJ2-7; D tentatively reads TRBD1 or TRBD2 (6 bases each). Per the germline V gene, CDR1 is MNHEY and CDR2 is SMNVEV (reference sequence). V was pared by 5 bases and J by 5 bases, with 16 bases between. CDR3 size: 14 residues. CDR3 bases: TGTGCCAGCAGTCAAAGGATCGGGGGCGACGAGCAGTACTTC. This sequence encodes CASSQRIGGDEQYF.

This chain links TRBV9 with TRBJ2-5; D unclear. The CDR3 covers 14 residues. Germline CDR1 SGDLS, CDR2 YYNGEE. Trimming left V 3 bases short and J 4 bases short, with 13 bases between. Here the CDR3 DNA reads TGTGCCAGCAGCGCCCGCACCGGCGTAGAGACCCAGTACTTC. Its translation is CASSARTGVETQYF. Filled out from reference TRBV9 and TRBJ2-5, the complete variable domain reads DSGVTQTPKHLITATGQRVTLRCSPRSGDLSVYWYQQSLDQGLQFLIQYYNGEERAKGNILERFSAQQFPDLHSELNLSSLELGDSALYFCASSARTGVETQYFGPGTRLLVL.

The rearrangement uses TRBV4-2 and TRBJ2-5, with a tentative D call TRBD1 (5 bases). The CDR3 is 14 residues long. Trimming pared 0 bases from V and 3 bases from J, leaving 8 bases between. From germline, CDR1 is LGHNA and CDR2 YNFKEQ. CDR3 nucleotide sequence: TGTGCCAGCAGCCAAGAGGACACTGAAGAGACCCAGTACTTC. Amino acids: CASSQEDTEETQYF.

This clone has only a few counts. V usage is TRBV9 and J usage is TRBJ2-3; D is unresolved. The CDR3 is made up of 12 amino acids. The V and J ends lost 6 bases and 7 bases respectively, with 12 bases between them. Germline-derived CDR1 and CDR2 are SGDLS and YYNGEE. The CDR3 spells CASKSSENTQYF. CDR3 sequence (DNA): TGTGCCAGCAAGTCTTCCGAGAATACGCAGTATTTT. The whole variable domain, filled in from reference TRBV9 and TRBJ2-3, reads DSGVTQTPKHLITATGQRVTLRCSPRSGDLSVYWYQQSLDQGLQFLIQYYNGEERAKGNILERFSAQQFPDLHSELNLSSLELGDSALYFCASKSSENTQYFGPGTRLTVL.

V usage is TRBV4-1 and J usage is TRBJ2-1; D call uncertain. Trimming pared 3 bases from V and 5 bases from J, leaving 11 bases between. CDR3 length: 14 residues. Germline CDR1 reads MGHRA; CDR2 reads YSYEKL. DNA for the CDR3: TGCGCCAGCAGCCATGACGACTGGAACAATGAGCAGTTCTTC. Its translation: CASSHDDWNNEQFF.

In nucleotides, the CDR3 is TGTGCCACCAGCAGTTCCGGCCTGAATCAGCCCCAGCATTTT. This encodes CATSSSGLNQPQHF. The chain carries TRBV15 and TRBJ1-5; D is ambiguous. This CDR3 region has 14 residues. The germline gives CDR1 LNHNV, CDR2 YYDKDF (reference sequence). Trimming left V 3 bases short and J 4 bases short, with 10 bases between.

The chain combines TRBV27 with TRBJ2-5, with D unresolved. CDR3 length equals 14 residues. The V end was cut by 4 bases, the J end by 5 bases, with 14 bases between. The germline gives CDR1 MNHEY, CDR2 SMNVEV (reference sequence). The CDR3 DNA sequence: TGTGCCAGCAGTTCAAACTGGGTTTCGGAGACCCAGTACTTC. Translating gives CASSSNWVSETQYF.

The rearrangement uses TRBV4-1 and TRBJ2-7; D is undetermined. The germline V gene encodes CDR1 MGHRA and CDR2 YSYEKL. V shed 0 bases and J shed 2 bases, with 5 bases lying between them. The CDR3 has 13 amino acids. The CDR3 bases are TGCGCCAGCAGCCAAGATACCCCCTACGAGCAGTACTTC. Its translation is CASSQDTPYEQYF.

This clone has just a few counts. This chain links TRBV7-5 with TRBJ1-3; whether TRBD1, the table's D call, matches the DNA was not checked. TRBV7-5 is listed as a pseudogene. The CDR3 totals 15 residues. In nucleotides, the CDR3 is TGCGAAGACGGGTCGGCGGACAACTCTGGAAACACCATATATTTT. Translating gives CEDGSADNSGNTIYF.